Listed below are T cell receptor beta chains from one sample, sequenced in a study of human T cells and chemical hapten exposure. MiXCR was run by TCRdb on the RACE reads, yielding one entry per CDR3 protein. Among over 70,000 distinct CDR3 sequences listed, approximately 10% were seen once. The sample consisted of whole blood, taken in connection with sensitization to the hapten diphenylcyclopropenone (DPC). Receptors were obtained from a woman aged 25-40 years with alopecia areata. Some clones in this sample may be carry-over from other donors' samples. Each CDR3 is given with its conserved first and last residue. A D gene is named only where the DNA matches it firmly. Size values are once, few and many counts, or a class for expanded clones, and some rows have none.

size | D | length | J | V | DNA | CDR3
- | - | 16 | TRBJ1-1 | TRBV4-2 | TGTGCCAGCAGCCTTCAGCCGACGGGGCTGGACACTGAAGCTTTCTTT | CASSLQPTGLDTEAFF
few | - | 13 | TRBJ2-1 | TRBV7-9 | TGTGCCAGCAGCCCGCAGATAGCGGATCGCGAGTTCTTC | CASSPQIADREFF
many | - | 11 | TRBJ2-3 | TRBV29-1 | TGCAGCGGCATGGACCTAAATACGCAGTATTTT | CSGMDLNTQYF
few | TRBD2 | 14 | TRBJ2-7 | TRBV20-1 | TGCAGTGCAAGGGGGGGACAGCGGGAGGACGAGCAGTACTTC | CSARGGQREDEQYF
many | TRBD2 | 15 | TRBJ2-3 | TRBV5-1 | TGCGCCAGCAGCTTGGAGGGACTAGCCACAGATACGCAGTATTTT | CASSLEGLATDTQYF
few | - | 14 | TRBJ1-4 | TRBV6-1 | TGTGCCAGCAGGAGCCGGGACGGCAATGAAAAACTGTTTTTT | CASRSRDGNEKLFF
few | - | 16 | TRBJ2-2 | TRBV28 | TGTGCCAGCAGTTCCTTCTCACGACAGTACCACGGGGAGCTGTTTTTT | CASSSFSRQYHGELFF
many | - | 13 | TRBJ1-5 | TRBV20-1 | TGCAGTGCTAGAGGGGCTAGCAATCAGCCCCAGCATTTT | CSARGASNQPQHF
few | - | 12 | TRBJ1-1 | TRBV28 | TGTGCCAGCAGTGGAGGGGACACTGAAGCTTTCTTT | CASSGGDTEAFF
many | TRBD1 | 15 | TRBJ1-5 | TRBV6-1 | TGTGCCAGCAGTGAAGGCGGGACAGGGGCCCAGCCCCAGCATTTT | CASSEGGTGAQPQHF
few | - | 15 | TRBJ1-3 | TRBV20-1 | TGCAGTGCTAGGAGAGGTAGTGGGGCTGGAAACACCATATATTTT | CSARRGSGAGNTIYF
many | - | 13 | TRBJ1-3 | TRBV20-1 | TGCAGTGCTAGAGATAGCCGGGCCGGCACCATATATTTT | CSARDSRAGTIYF
many | TRBD1 | 15 | TRBJ1-6 | TRBV18 | TGTGCCAGCTCACCGGAGGTAGGGGGCAATTCACCCCTCCACTTT | CASSPEVGGNSPLHF
few | - | 15 | TRBJ1-2 | TRBV24-1 | TGTGCCACCAGTGATTCACGGGTGTGGTACTATGGCTACACCTTC | CATSDSRVWYYGYTF
many | - | 14 | TRBJ1-2 | TRBV7-2 | TGTGCCAGCACAGCTGGGGCCTCTAACTATGGCTACACCTTC | CASTAGASNYGYTF
many | - | 14 | TRBJ2-1 | TRBV9 | TGTGCCAGCAGCGTGCATGGGGGAGACAATGAGCAGTTCTTC | CASSVHGGDNEQFF